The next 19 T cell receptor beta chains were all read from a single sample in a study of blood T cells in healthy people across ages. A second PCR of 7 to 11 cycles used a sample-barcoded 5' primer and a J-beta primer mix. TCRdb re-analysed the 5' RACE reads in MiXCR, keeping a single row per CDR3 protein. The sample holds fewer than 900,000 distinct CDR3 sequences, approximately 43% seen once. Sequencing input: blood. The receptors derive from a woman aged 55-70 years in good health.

The CDR3 loop reads CAWSVRPAIYNEQFF. In DNA form, the CDR3 reads TGTGCCTGGAGTGTACGACCCGCAATCTACAATGAGCAGTTCTTC. The J gene is TRBJ2-1, the V gene TRBV30; no reliable D call. Germline V lookup: CDR1 GTSNPN, CDR2 SVGIG (reference sequence). The V end was cut by 0 bases, the J end by 3 bases, with 12 bases between. This CDR3 comprises 15 residues.

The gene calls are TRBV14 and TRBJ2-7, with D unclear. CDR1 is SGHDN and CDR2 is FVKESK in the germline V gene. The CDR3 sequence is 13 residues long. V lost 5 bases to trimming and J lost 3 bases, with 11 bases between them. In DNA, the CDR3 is TGTGCCAGCAGCTTAACAGTGATCTACGAGCAGTACTTC. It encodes CASSLTVIYEQYF.

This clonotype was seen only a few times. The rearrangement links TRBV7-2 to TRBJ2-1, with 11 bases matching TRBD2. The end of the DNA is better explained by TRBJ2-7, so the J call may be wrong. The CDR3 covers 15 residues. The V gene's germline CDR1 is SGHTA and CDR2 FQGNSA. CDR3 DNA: TGTGCCAGCAGCTACGTAGCGGGAGGGAACAATGAGCAGTACTTC. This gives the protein CASSYVAGGNNEQYF.

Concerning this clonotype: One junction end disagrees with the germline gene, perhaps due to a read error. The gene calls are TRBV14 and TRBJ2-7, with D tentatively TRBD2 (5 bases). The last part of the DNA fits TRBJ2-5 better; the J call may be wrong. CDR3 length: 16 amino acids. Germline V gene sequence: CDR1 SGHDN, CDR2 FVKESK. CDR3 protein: CANSQVGLSVEETQYF. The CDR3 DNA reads TGTGCCAACAGCCAAGTCGGACTCTCAGTTGAAGAGACCCAGTACTTC.

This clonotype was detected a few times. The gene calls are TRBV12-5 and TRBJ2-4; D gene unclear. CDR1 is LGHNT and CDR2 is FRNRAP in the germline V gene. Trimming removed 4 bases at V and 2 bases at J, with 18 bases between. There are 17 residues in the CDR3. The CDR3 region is CASGWGRVQVTKNIQYF. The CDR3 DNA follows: TGTGCTAGTGGTTGGGGTAGGGTCCAAGTTACCAAAAACATTCAGTACTTC. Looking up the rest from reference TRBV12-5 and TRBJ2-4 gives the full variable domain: DARVTQTPRHKVTEMGQEVTMRCQPILGHNTVFWYRQTMMQGLELLAYFRNRAPLDDSGMPKDRFSAEMPDATLATLKIQPSEPRDSAVYFCASGWGRVQVTKNIQYFGAGTRLSVL.

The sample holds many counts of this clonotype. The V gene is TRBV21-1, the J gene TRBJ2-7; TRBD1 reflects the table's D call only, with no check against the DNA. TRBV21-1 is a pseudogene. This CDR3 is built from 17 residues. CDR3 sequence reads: CASSKVPRPFKGHEQYF. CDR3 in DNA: TGTGCCAGCAGCAAAGTTCCCCGGCCTTTCAAGGGGCACGAGCAGTACTTC.

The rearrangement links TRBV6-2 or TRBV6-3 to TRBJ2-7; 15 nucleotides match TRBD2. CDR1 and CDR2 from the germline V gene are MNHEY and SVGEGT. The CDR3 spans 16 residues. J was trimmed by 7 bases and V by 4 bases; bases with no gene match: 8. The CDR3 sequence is CASSFGLAGGLNEQYF. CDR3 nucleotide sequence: TGTGCCAGCAGTTTTGGACTAGCGGGAGGGTTGAATGAGCAGTACTTC.

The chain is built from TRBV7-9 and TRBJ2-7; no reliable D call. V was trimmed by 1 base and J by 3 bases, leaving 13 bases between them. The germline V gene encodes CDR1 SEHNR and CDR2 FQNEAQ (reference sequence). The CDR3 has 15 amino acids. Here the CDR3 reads CASSLDPPRDYEQYF. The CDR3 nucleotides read TGTGCCAGCAGCTTAGACCCTCCCCGAGACTACGAGCAGTACTTC.

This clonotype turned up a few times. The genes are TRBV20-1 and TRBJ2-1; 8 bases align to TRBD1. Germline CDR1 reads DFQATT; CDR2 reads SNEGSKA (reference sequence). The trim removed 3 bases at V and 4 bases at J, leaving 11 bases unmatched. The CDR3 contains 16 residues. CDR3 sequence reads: CSASPITGGTYNEQFF. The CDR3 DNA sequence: TGCAGTGCTAGTCCCATTACAGGGGGTACTTACAATGAGCAGTTCTTC.

CDR3 protein: CASSLGNRQGGDEQFF. The CDR3 bases are TGCGCCAGCAGCTTAGGCAATCGACAGGGGGGGGATGAGCAGTTCTTC. The chain uses TRBV5-1 and TRBJ2-1; 9 bases fit TRBD1. Germline CDR1 and CDR2: SGHRS and YFSETQ. This CDR3 region has 16 residues. With V trimmed by 2 bases and J by 8 bases, 11 bases remained unmatched.

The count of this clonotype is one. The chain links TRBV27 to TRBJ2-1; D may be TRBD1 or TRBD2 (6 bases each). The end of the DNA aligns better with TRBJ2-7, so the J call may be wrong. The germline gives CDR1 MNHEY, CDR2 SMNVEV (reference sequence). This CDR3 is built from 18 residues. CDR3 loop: CASSPRLSRQDYYNEQYF. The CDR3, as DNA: TGTGCCAGCAGCCCCCGCCTGTCTAGACAGGACTACTACAATGAGCAGTACTTC.

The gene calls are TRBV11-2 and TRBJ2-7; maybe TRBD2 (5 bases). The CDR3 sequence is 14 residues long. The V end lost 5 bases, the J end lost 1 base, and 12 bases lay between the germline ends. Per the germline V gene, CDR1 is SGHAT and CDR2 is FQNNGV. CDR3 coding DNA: TGTGCCAGCAGCGCGGGTTCACTTTCCTACGAGCAGTACTTC. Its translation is CASSAGSLSYEQYF.

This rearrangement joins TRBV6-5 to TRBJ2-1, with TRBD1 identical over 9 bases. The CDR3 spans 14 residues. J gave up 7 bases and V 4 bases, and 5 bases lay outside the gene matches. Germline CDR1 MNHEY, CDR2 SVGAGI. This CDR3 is CASSSGTGLNEQFF. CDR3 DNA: TGTGCCAGCAGTTCCGGGACAGGGCTGAATGAGCAGTTCTTC.

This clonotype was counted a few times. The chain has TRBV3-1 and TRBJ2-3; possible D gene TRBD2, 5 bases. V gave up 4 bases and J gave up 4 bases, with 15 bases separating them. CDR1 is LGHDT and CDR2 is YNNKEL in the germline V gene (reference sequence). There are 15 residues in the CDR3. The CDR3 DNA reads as TGTGCCAGCAGCCCCGCCGACTTTAGCGCAGATACGCAGTATTTT. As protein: CASSPADFSADTQYF.

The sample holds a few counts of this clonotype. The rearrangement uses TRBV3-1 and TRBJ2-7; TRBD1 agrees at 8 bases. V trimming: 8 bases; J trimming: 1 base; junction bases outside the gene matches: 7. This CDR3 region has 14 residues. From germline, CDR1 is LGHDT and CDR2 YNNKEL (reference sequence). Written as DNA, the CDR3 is TGTGCCAGCGGACAGGGCTTTTCATCCTACGAGCAGTACTTC. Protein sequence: CASGQGFSSYEQYF.

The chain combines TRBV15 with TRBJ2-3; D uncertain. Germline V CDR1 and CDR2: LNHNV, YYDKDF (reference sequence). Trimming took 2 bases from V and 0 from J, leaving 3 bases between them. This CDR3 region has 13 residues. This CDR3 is CATSRTSTDTQYF. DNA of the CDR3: TGTGCCACCAGCAGAACAAGCACAGATACGCAGTATTTT.

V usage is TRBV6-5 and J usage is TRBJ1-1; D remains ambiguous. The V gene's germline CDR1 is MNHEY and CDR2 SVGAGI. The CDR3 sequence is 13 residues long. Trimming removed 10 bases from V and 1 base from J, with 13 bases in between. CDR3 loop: CAIRGLTNTEAFF. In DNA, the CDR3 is TGTGCCATCCGAGGACTCACGAACACTGAAGCTTTCTTT.

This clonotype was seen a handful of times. The CDR3 nucleotides are TGTGCCAGCAGCTTTGCTGACTATGGCTACACCTTC. It translates to CASSFADYGYTF. The chain couples TRBV5-5 to TRBJ1-2; D unresolved. Germline CDR1 is SGHKS and CDR2 is YYEKEE (reference sequence). The CDR3 extends over 12 amino acids. Trimming removed 2 bases at V and 3 bases at J, with 5 bases between.

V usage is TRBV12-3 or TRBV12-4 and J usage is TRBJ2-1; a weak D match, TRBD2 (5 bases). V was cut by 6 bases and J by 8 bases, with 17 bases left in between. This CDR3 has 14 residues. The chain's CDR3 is CASSRTGSTYEQFF. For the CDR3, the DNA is TGTGCCAGCAGCAGGACTGGATCTACCTATGAGCAGTTCTTC.